This passage covers 6 T cell receptor beta chains from one sample sequenced in a study of OX40 agonist ivuxolimab in advanced cancers. The table came from immunoSEQ multiplex PCR; TCRdb's copy has only in-frame clones and leaves some out. Of around 95,000 clones detected, around 89% appear once; the ten largest clones hold roughly 0.15%. Material: CD4+ or CD8+ T cells sorted from blood, obtained in a trial of the OX40 agonist ivuxolimab. The receptors come from an adult with an advanced solid tumor such as melanoma, head and neck, liver or kidney cancer.

V gene TRBV6-6 combines with J gene TRBJ1-1; no clear D. The germline V and J ends were trimmed by 2 bases and 11 bases, with 9 bases remaining between them. The CDR3 is 11 residues long. CDR1 is MNHNY and CDR2 is SVGAGI in the germline V gene (reference sequence). The CDR3: CASSYGVVAFF. The CDR3, as DNA: TGTGCCAGCAGTTACGGGGTAGTGGCTTTCTTT.

This chain connects TRBV6-5 to TRBJ1-6; D unclear. CDR3 length: 14 amino acids. In germline, CDR1 is MNHEY, CDR2 SVGAGI. V was clipped by 5 bases and J by 7 bases, with 12 bases between them. In DNA form, the CDR3 reads TGTGCCAGCAGTGAGAGGAGCGGGAATTCACCCCTCCACTTT. Translating it yields CASSERSGNSPLHF.

The rearrangement joins TRBV4-1 to TRBJ1-3; 8 bases align to TRBD1. CDR1 is MGHRA and CDR2 is YSYEKL in the germline V gene. With V trimmed by 1 base and J by 2 bases, 7 bases remained unmatched. This CDR3 has 17 amino acids. CDR3 bases: TGCGCCAGCAGCCAAGGGCGACAGGGGAAACCTGGAAACACCATATATTTT. Translated: CASSQGRQGKPGNTIYF.

The chain is built from TRBV28 and TRBJ2-7; the D is unclear. The CDR3 consists of 12 residues. In germline, CDR1 is MDHEN, CDR2 SYDVKM. Trimming removed 6 bases at V and 3 bases at J, with 9 bases between. CDR3 sequence: CASSDHIYEQYF. For the CDR3, the DNA is TGTGCCAGCAGCGACCACATCTACGAGCAGTACTTC. The complete variable domain, with remaining parts taken from reference TRBV28 and TRBJ2-7, reads DVKVTQSSRYLVKRTGEKVFLECVQDMDHENMFWYRQDPGLGLRLIYFSYDVKMKEKGDIPEGYSVSREKKERFSLILESASTNQTSMYLCASSDHIYEQYFGPGTRLTVT.

As DNA, the CDR3 is TGCAGCGCCCATCTTGCGAAGAACACTGAAGCTTTCTTT. Translated: CSAHLAKNTEAFF. The V gene is TRBV29-1, the J gene TRBJ1-1, with no clear D. This CDR3 contains 13 residues. CDR1 and CDR2 from the germline V gene are SQVTM and ANQGSEA. V was pared by 7 bases and J by 1 base, with 13 bases between. Looking up the rest from reference TRBV29-1 and TRBJ1-1 gives the full variable domain: SAVISQKPSRDICQRGTSLTIQCQVDSQVTMMFWYRQQPGQSLTLIATANQGSEATYESGFVIDKFPISRPNLTFSTLTVSNMSPEDSSIYLCSAHLAKNTEAFFGQGTRLTVV.

The J gene is TRBJ2-1, the V gene TRBV5-6; D is uncertain. Germline V gives CDR1 SGHDT, CDR2 YYEEEE. The CDR3 has 15 residues. Trimming left V 1 base short and J 0 bases short, with 8 bases between. Here the CDR3 reads CASSLSPGSYNEQFF. DNA for the CDR3: TGTGCCAGCAGCTTGTCGCCTGGCTCCTACAATGAGCAGTTCTTC.